The T cell receptor (beta chain) described here comes from a study of blood T cell repertoires in COVID-19. This CDR3 has 13 residues. The V gene lost 1 base and the J gene lost 10 bases, with 13 bases spanning the gap. Germline loops: CDR1 SGHVS, CDR2 FQNEAQ. Authors' methods: Estimated nucleated cell counts came from reference gene primer amplification. The protocol was immunoSEQ multiplex PCR, while the TCRdb copy is restricted to in-frame clones and leaves out a portion. V, J and clone size are taken as reported in that table, and D and trimming were inferred from the DNA itself. This sample has about 200,000 clones, with about 80% found just once. Residents of over 20 US areas, aged about 18 to 89 years, made up the participants.

This receptor was identified in a woman in her fifties or sixties with acute COVID-19. The rearrangement joins TRBV7-8 to TRBJ1-1; perhaps TRBD1 as D (6 bases). Sequenced material: PBMCs or T cells enriched from blood (not recorded which). The CDR3 protein is CASSLVGDTLAFF. CDR3 nucleotides: TGTGCCAGCAGCTTAGTGGGGGACACTTTAGCTTTCTTT.